Below, one TCR beta chain is given with its context. No antigen is known for it. The trim removed 8 bases at V and 1 base at J, leaving 5 bases unmatched. The CDR3 contains 13 residues. CDR1 and CDR2 from the germline V gene are DFQATT and SNEGSKA (reference sequence). This specimen comes from a study of vaccination and CD4 T cells after COVID-19. The treatment: roughly ten-day PBMC culture with coronavirus spike peptide pools or control peptides (ViraFEST assay). Sequenced with the Oncomine TCR Beta short-read assay was DNA taken from cultured CD4+ T cells. It was cultured CD4+ T cells from which genomic DNA was extracted. One entry per CDR3 protein, called by TCRdb with MiXCR from the PCR reads. The repertoire holds fewer than 25,000 distinct CDR3 sequences, 45% to 65% seen once, with around 5.9% in the top ten.

Sample: CD4+ T cells from blood, cultured in vitro. This TCR derives from a human donor who had recovered from COVID-19. This chain connects TRBV20-1 to TRBJ2-3; 8 nucleotides agree with TRBD1. The CDR3 DNA sequence: TGCAGTCCTACAGGGGGAGGCACAGATACGCAGTATTTT. Translation gives CSPTGGGTDTQYF.